Here is one T cell receptor beta chain with its context. As yet, its antigen is unknown. The CD8+ and CD4+ T cells were isolated magnetically using a negative isolation approach, whereas the TEMRA cells were enriched by FACS. The source of the sample is a study of CD8 T cells in Susac syndrome. V lost 4 bases and J lost 3, with 11 bases in between. The germline V gene encodes CDR1 SGDLS and CDR2 YYNGEE. The CDR3 spans 14 residues. Reverse transcription of roughly 0.5 to 1 ug RNA was carried out with random hexamers. MiXCR was run by TCRdb on the immunoSEQ multiplex PCR reads, yielding one entry per CDR3 protein. This sample has roughly 80,000 distinct CDR3 sequences; approximately 94% occur once, and the top ten carry about 0.5%. Whole-study findings and limits: Clonal expansion was present among Susac CD8+ cells. This expansion reached its peak in TEMRA cells and in active patients. The authors acknowledged that the study's TCR sequencing and HLA analysis involved relatively few individuals.

The sequence was obtained from a human donor with Susac syndrome. The chain couples TRBV9 to TRBJ1-5; D uncertain. The sequencing sample was made of CD8+ T cells from PBMCs. The chain's CDR3 is CASSPWISNQPQHF. CDR3 in DNA: TGTGCCAGCAGCCCGTGGATATCCAATCAGCCCCAGCATTTT.